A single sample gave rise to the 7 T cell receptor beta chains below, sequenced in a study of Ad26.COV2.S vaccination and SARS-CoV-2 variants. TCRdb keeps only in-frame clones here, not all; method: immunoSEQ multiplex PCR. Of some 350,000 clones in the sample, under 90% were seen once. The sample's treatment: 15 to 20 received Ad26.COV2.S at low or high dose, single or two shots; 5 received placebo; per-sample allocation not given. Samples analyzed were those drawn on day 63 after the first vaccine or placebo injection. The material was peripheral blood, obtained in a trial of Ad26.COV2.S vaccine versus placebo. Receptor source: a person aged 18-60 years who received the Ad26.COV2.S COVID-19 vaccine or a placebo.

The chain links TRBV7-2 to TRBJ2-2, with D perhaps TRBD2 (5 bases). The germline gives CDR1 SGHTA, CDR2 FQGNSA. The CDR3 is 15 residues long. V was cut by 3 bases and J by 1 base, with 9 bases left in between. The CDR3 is CASSFWTGNTGELFF. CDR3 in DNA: TGTGCCAGCAGCTTCTGGACTGGGAACACCGGGGAGCTGTTTTTT.

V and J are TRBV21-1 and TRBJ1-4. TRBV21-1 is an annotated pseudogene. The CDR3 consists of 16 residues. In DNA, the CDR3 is TGTGCCAGCAGCAAACTCTCTCAGGGACTTAATGAAAAACTGTTTTTT. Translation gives CASSKLSQGLNEKLFF.

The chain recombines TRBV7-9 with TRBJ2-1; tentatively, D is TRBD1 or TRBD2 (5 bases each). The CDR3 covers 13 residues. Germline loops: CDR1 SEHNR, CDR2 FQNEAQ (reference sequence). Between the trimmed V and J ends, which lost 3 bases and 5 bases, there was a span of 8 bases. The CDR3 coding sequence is TGTGCCAGCAGCTTCGAGGGGCACAATGAGCAGTTCTTC. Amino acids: CASSFEGHNEQFF.

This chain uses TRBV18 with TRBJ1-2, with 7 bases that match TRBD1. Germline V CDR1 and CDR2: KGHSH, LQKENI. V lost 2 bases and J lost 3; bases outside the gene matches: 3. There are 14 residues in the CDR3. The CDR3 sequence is CASSPGQEDYGYTF. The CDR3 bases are TGTGCCAGCTCACCAGGACAGGAGGACTATGGCTACACCTTC.

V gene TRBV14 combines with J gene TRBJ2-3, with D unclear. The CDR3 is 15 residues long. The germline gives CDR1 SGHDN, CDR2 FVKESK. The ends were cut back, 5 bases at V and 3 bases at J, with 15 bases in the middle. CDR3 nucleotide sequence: TGTGCCAGCAGCTCGACCGTGGGGATAACAGATACGCAGTATTTT. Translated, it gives CASSSTVGITDTQYF.

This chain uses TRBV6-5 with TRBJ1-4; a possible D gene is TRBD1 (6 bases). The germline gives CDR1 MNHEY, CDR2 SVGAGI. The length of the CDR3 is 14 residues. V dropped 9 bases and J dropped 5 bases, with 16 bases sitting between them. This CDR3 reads CASGGDRRNEKLFF. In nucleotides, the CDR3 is TGTGCCAGTGGCGGAGACAGGCGAAATGAAAAACTGTTTTTT.

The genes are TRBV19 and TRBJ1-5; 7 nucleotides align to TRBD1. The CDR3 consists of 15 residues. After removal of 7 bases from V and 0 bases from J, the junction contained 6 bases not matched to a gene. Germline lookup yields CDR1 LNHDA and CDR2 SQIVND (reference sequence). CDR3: CASNSQGTSNQPQHF. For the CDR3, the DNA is TGTGCCAGTAACTCACAGGGGACTAGCAATCAGCCCCAGCATTTT.